This T cell receptor beta chain emerged from a study of blood T cell repertoires in COVID-19 (dated by TCRdb to 2018 to 2021). A note on the overall study: Samples covering the acute and convalescent phases of COVID-19 were provided by collaborators in the United States, Italy and Spain. The prospective study material was composed of cDNA or gDNA derived from T cells, B-cell-depleted T cells, or PBMCs. Subjects who had been exposed to COVID-19, were actively infected with it, or had recovered from it provided the deeply sampled blood TCRbeta repertoires that made up the dataset. The repertoires were made available in a free public database intended to serve as a resource for research on the immune response to SARS-CoV-2. The samples were drawn from two sources: the first 160 participants of the ongoing ImmuneRACE study, and 1,000 to 1,500 subjects contributed by 6 global collaborators. Sample metadata almost always included a de-identified subject ID, COVID-19 status, age in years and sex. Where HLA class I and class II types were available, the types were taken from metadata supplied by the sample provider, not from assay-based typing.

Points the paper makes about the study in general: The amount of clinical and demographic metadata varied by source and participant and was provided uncurated.

Each collaborating institution followed its own protocols to collect whole blood in K2EDTA tubes. For TCRbeta analysis, collaborator samples were shipped as frozen whole blood, as isolated PBMCs, or as DNA extracted from either sample type. TCRbeta CDR3 regions were amplified from genomic DNA using the immunoSEQ Assay, a bias-controlled multiplex PCR. In the authors' own workflow: The number of nucleated cells in each sample was estimated by amplification of reference gene primers within the assay. Sequence reads were collapsed and filtered to measure the absolute abundance of every unique TCRbeta CDR3 rearrangement. For each sample, productive Simpson clonality was calculated as the square root of Simpson's diversity index over productive rearrangements. The clones in this table, taken by TCRdb from immuneACCESS, are in-frame only. Not every clone is retained; where verified, under half of the shortfall comes from an unresolved V gene, and the cause of the rest is unknown. From that table come the V and J calls and clone size; the DNA was used to work out D and trimming. The sample table shows about 300,000 clones, and approximately 86% are seen once. Around 1.2% of the sample lies in the top ten.

This clone has only one observation. The specificity of this receptor is unknown. Base qualities are not provided; no much larger clone lies one nucleotide away. The material sequenced was peripheral blood. This sequence was found in a man in his 70s with acute or convalescent COVID-19.

The sequenced DNA: TGTGCCAGCAGCTTAGACAGGGGGCTGGGCGAGCAGTACTTC. It translates as CASSLDRGLGEQYF. The chain couples TRBV11-2 to TRBJ2-7, and TRBD1 aligns with 8 junction nucleotides. Unmatched junction bases come to 4, with V trimmed by 0 bases and J by 6 bases. The CDR3 sequence holds 14 residues, the cysteine and phenylalanine included. CDR3 DNA is the only sequence kept; it has 42 bases, read in frame from the first base. The germline V gene specifies SGHAT as CDR1 and FQNNGV as CDR2.